The sequence of this TCR beta chain was determined in a study of blood T cell repertoires in COVID-19. Study summary: Material from acute and convalescent COVID-19 was sourced from the United States, Italy and Spain. Sources were T cells, B-cell-depleted T cells, or PBMCs; the material itself was cDNA or gDNA.

CDR3 length: 14 residues. V dropped 3 bases and J dropped 7 bases, with 12 bases sitting between them. Germline CDR1 reads MDHEN; CDR2 reads SYDVKM. In the original workflow: Amplified reference gene primers provided the basis for estimating nucleated cell counts. Sequenced by immunoSEQ multiplex PCR; TCRdb stores in-frame clones only, minus some. The D gene and trimming were derived from the DNA, and the V and J assignments and clone size from that table. The table lists fewer than 200,000 clones, 82% of them singletons, with over 7.5% in the top ten. Sequenced input: peripheral blood. This rearrangement joins TRBV28 to TRBJ1-4, with a weak D call TRBD1 (5 bases). This receptor was obtained from a woman between 70 and 85 years old with acute or convalescent COVID-19. The CDR3 bases are TGTGCCAGCAGTTTTGGACATGGGCGTGAAAAACTGTTTTTT. Translating gives CASSFGHGREKLFF.